The 18 T cell receptor beta chains reported below all come from one sample, sequenced in a study of early T cells in non-severe SARS-CoV-2 infection. TCRdb analysed the 5' RACE reads with MiXCR anew, one entry per CDR3 protein. The data hold tens of thousands of distinct CDR3 sequences, with 10% to 12% observed a single time. The source material was whole blood. The source is an adult who was a healthcare worker with PCR-confirmed SARS-CoV-2 infection or an uninfected control (not recorded which).

This clonotype has more than one count but fewer than ten. V usage is TRBV9 and J usage is TRBJ2-5; 8 nucleotides match TRBD2. With V trimmed by 4 bases and J by 5 bases, 13 bases remained unmatched. This CDR3 is built from 16 residues. Germline-derived CDR1 and CDR2 are SGDLS and YYNGEE. The CDR3 is CASSPHGTSSAETQYF. The CDR3 nucleotides read TGTGCCAGCAGCCCCCACGGGACTAGTTCCGCGGAGACCCAGTACTTC.

This clonotype was detected only once. This rearrangement joins TRBV10-3 to TRBJ2-2, with 10 nucleotides matching TRBD2. V trimming: 6 bases; J trimming: 8 bases; junction bases outside the gene matches: 12. The length of the CDR3 is 16 residues. Germline assignment: CDR1 ENHRY and CDR2 SYGVKD. CDR3: CAISLAGTSEVGELFF. The CDR3 bases are TGTGCCATCAGCTTAGCCGGGACTAGCGAAGTAGGGGAGCTGTTTTTT.

This clonotype was picked up a small number of times. The chain couples TRBV5-1 to TRBJ2-1; weak D call: TRBD2 (5 bases). CDR1 and CDR2 (germline): SGHRS, YFSETQ. V lost 3 bases and J lost 3, with 10 bases in between. The CDR3 length is 14 residues. CDR3 coding DNA: TGCGCCAGCAGCTCGGACTCCCTCTACAATGAGCAGTTCTTC. Its translation: CASSSDSLYNEQFF. The full variable domain, with the rest looked up from reference TRBV5-1 and TRBJ2-1, is KAGVTQTPRYLIKTRGQQVTLSCSPISGHRSVSWYQQTPGQGLQFLFEYFSETQRNKGNFPGRFSGRQFSNSRSEMNVSTLELGDSALYLCASSSDSLYNEQFFGPGTRLTVL.

This clonotype was seen at least ten times. This chain uses TRBV29-1 with TRBJ2-2, with D possibly matching TRBD1 (6 bases). Germline V gene data show CDR1 as SQVTM and CDR2 as ANQGSEA. V gave up 7 bases and J gave up 4 bases, with 10 bases separating them. The CDR3 spans 12 residues. DNA of the CDR3: TGCAGCGCCACCAGGGGCACCGGGGAGCTGTTTTTT. Its protein product is CSATRGTGELFF.

This clonotype was seen repeatedly, ten times or more. V usage is TRBV25-1 and J usage is TRBJ1-1; tentative D call: TRBD1 (6 bases). The germline CDR1 and CDR2 sequences are MGHDK and SYGVNS. The CDR3 extends over 14 amino acids. The V and J ends lost 8 bases and 3 bases respectively, with 16 bases between them. Written as DNA, the CDR3 is TGTGCCAGCCGCGCGGAGGGGGGTTACACTGAAGCTTTCTTT. This gives the protein CASRAEGGYTEAFF.

This clonotype turned up a few times. This chain links TRBV27 with TRBJ1-2; 8 bases agree with TRBD1. Unmatched junction bases numbered 7, after V lost 3 bases and J lost 7 bases. Germline V CDR1 and CDR2: MNHEY, SMNVEV (reference sequence). The CDR3 totals 14 residues. Written as DNA, the CDR3 is TGTGCCAGCAGTTTCGGCCAGGGGGCTGTTGGCTACACCTTC. This translates into CASSFGQGAVGYTF.

The chain joins TRBV12-3 or TRBV12-4 to TRBJ1-1, with D maybe TRBD1 (6 bases). There are 16 residues in the CDR3. V shed 7 bases and J shed 1 base, with 19 bases lying between them. The CDR3 DNA sequence: TGTGCCAGCATCCTACAGGGTTCCGTAGGGAACACTGAAGCTTTCTTT. This encodes CASILQGSVGNTEAFF.

This clonotype was seen many times. This chain links TRBV6-2 or TRBV6-3 with TRBJ2-6, with D uncertain. The ends were cut back, 8 bases at V and 0 bases at J, with 5 bases in the middle. The germline V gene has CDR1 MNHEY and CDR2 SVGEGT. The CDR3 covers 13 residues. DNA for the CDR3: TGTGCCAGCCGTCCCTCTGGGGCCAACGTCCTGACTTTC. This translates into CASRPSGANVLTF.

This clonotype was found many times. V and J are TRBV6-5 and TRBJ1-2; D perhaps matches TRBD1 (5 bases). This CDR3 is built from 13 residues. Trimming left V 10 bases short and J 8 bases short, with 20 bases between. The germline V gene has CDR1 MNHEY and CDR2 SVGAGI. The CDR3 DNA reads TGTGCCACCAGGAGCCCAGGGTTTGAAGGCTACACCTTC. It codes for CATRSPGFEGYTF.

This clonotype has a count of ten or more. The chain uses TRBV6-2 or TRBV6-3 and TRBJ1-5; 9 bases map to TRBD1. The CDR3 extends over 16 amino acids. In germline, CDR1 is MNHEY, CDR2 SVGEGT. After removal of 0 bases from V and 3 bases from J, the junction contained 3 bases not matched to a gene. This chain's CDR3 is CASSYSDRGINQPQHF. The CDR3 region has the DNA TGTGCCAGCAGTTACTCGGACAGGGGTATCAATCAGCCCCAGCATTTT.

The rearrangement links TRBV5-1 to TRBJ2-1; D is perhaps TRBD1 (5 bases). Trimming stripped 4 bases from V and 6 bases from J, with 11 bases between. The CDR3 loop spans 13 amino acids. Per the germline V gene, CDR1 is SGHRS and CDR2 is YFSETQ. CDR3: CASSPDTINEQFF. CDR3 nucleotides: TGCGCCAGCAGCCCGGACACCATCAATGAGCAGTTCTTC. Complete variable domain (other parts from reference TRBV5-1 and TRBJ2-1): KAGVTQTPRYLIKTRGQQVTLSCSPISGHRSVSWYQQTPGQGLQFLFEYFSETQRNKGNFPGRFSGRQFSNSRSEMNVSTLELGDSALYLCASSPDTINEQFFGPGTRLTVL.

This clonotype was observed at least ten times. J is TRBJ1-1 and V is TRBV6-2 or TRBV6-3; no firm D call. Trimming removed 2 bases from V and 7 bases from J, with 14 bases in between. This CDR3 is built from 14 residues. Germline V gives CDR1 MNHEY, CDR2 SVGEGT. The CDR3 region is CASSYAEATDEAFF. CDR3 DNA sequence: TGTGCCAGCAGTTACGCAGAAGCGACGGATGAAGCTTTCTTT.

This clonotype was detected many times. This chain connects TRBV7-9 to TRBJ1-4, with D perhaps TRBD1 (6 bases). The V gene's germline CDR1 is SEHNR and CDR2 FQNEAQ (reference sequence). V was pared by 4 bases and J by 7 bases, with 10 bases between. This CDR3 has 13 residues. CDR3 nucleotides: TGTGCCAGCAGCTCGGGACATACTGAAAAACTGTTTTTT. This gives the protein CASSSGHTEKLFF.

In this sample, this clonotype turned up many times. V is TRBV7-9 and J is TRBJ2-7, with 8 bases that match TRBD1. V lost 7 bases, J lost 5 bases, and 10 bases stayed unmatched. This CDR3 contains 14 residues. CDR1 is SEHNR and CDR2 is FQNEAQ in the germline V gene (reference sequence). This chain's CDR3 is CASIEDPTGDEQYF. The CDR3 DNA is TGTGCCAGCATCGAGGACCCGACAGGGGACGAGCAGTACTTC.

There are a few counts of this clonotype. The chain recombines TRBV4-3 with TRBJ2-3; D is perhaps TRBD2 (6 bases). The CDR3 is 14 amino acids. Between the trimmed V and J ends, which lost 1 base and 1 base, there was a span of 6 bases. Germline-derived CDR1 and CDR2 are LGHNA and YSLEER. CDR3 sequence: CASSQAGGTDTQYF. The CDR3 DNA reads as TGCGCCAGCAGCCAAGCGGGGGGCACAGATACGCAGTATTTT.

This clonotype was recorded many times. This rearrangement joins TRBV6-1 to TRBJ2-3; D is unresolved. Germline CDR1 and CDR2: MNHNS and SASEGT. This CDR3 region has 17 residues. Trimming took 4 bases from V and 0 from J, leaving 17 bases between them. The DNA of the CDR3 is TGTGCCAGCAGTGCGCCCTTTTGGACGCGGAGCACAGATACGCAGTATTTT. This sequence encodes CASSAPFWTRSTDTQYF.

A few counts support this clonotype. In nucleotides, the CDR3 is TGTGCCAGTAGTGCTCAAGTACTGGTCAGCACAGATACGCAGTATTTT. It codes for CASSAQVLVSTDTQYF. The gene calls are TRBV19 and TRBJ2-3; D is unresolved. The CDR3 spans 16 residues. CDR1 LNHDA and CDR2 SQIVND come from the germline V gene (reference sequence). V shed 5 bases and J shed 0 bases, with 15 bases lying between them.

There are many counts of this clonotype. The V call is TRBV3-1, the J call TRBJ1-2; no reliable D call. The CDR3 sequence is 14 residues long. V was shortened by 4 bases and J by 8 bases, with 17 bases between the two germline ends. Looked up from germline, CDR1 is LGHDT and CDR2 is YNNKEL (reference sequence). The CDR3 DNA is TGTGCCAGCAGCCTTCAAGGATCGGGCTGGGGCTACACCTTC. Protein sequence: CASSLQGSGWGYTF. Filled out from reference TRBV3-1 and TRBJ1-2, the complete variable domain reads DTAVSQTPKYLVTQMGNDKSIKCEQNLGHDTMYWYKQDSKKFLKIMFSYNNKELIINETVPNRFSPKSPDKAHLNLHINSLELGDSAVYFCASSLQGSGWGYTFGSGTRLTVV.